Listed below are T cell receptor beta chains from one sample, sequenced in a study of technical replicates of blood from several donors. Some clones are missing from TCRdb's copy, which holds only in-frame ones; the method was immunoSEQ multiplex PCR. The sample contains fewer than 85,000 clones, approximately 94% of which appear only once. The sequenced sample consisted of T cells isolated from PBMCs. These receptors were obtained from a human donor in good health. Both conserved end residues are part of each CDR3. A D gene is named only where the DNA matches it firmly. Clone size appears in some rows only: once, few, many, or a class for an expanded clone.

d_call clone_size j_call v_call cdr3_nt cdr3_aa
. . TRBJ1-5 TRBV4-1 TGCGCCAGCAGCCCAACGCCGGGAATGACATCCGGGCATCAGCCCCAGCATTTT CASSPTPGMTSGHQPQHF
TRBD1 few TRBJ1-3 TRBV5-1 TGCGCCAGCAGCGTAGACTCCGGGACAGGGGTTGGAAACACCATATATTTT CASSVDSGTGVGNTIYF
. . TRBJ2-5 TRBV7-9 TGTGCCAGCAGCTTAGGTCGAGAGACCCAGTACTTC CASSLGRETQYF
. once TRBJ2-6 TRBV14 TGTGCCAGCAGTTTCCTCTCTGGGGCCAACGTCCTGACTTTC CASSFLSGANVLTF
TRBD1 once TRBJ1-1 TRBV11-3 TGTGCCAGCAGCTTAGGTGTCGGACAGGGGGCTCCTGAAGCTTTCTTT CASSLGVGQGAPEAFF
. . TRBJ2-7 TRBV5-1 TGCGCCAGCAGCTTGGGGACATCACTCTACGAGCAGTACTTC CASSLGTSLYEQYF
. . TRBJ2-2 TRBV9 TGTGCCAGCAGCGTATTTGGGCAGAACACCGGGGAGCTGTTTTTT CASSVFGQNTGELFF
TRBD2 . TRBJ2-7 TRBV2 TGTGCCAGGGGGACTAGCGGGACCTACGAGCAGTACTTC CARGTSGTYEQYF
TRBD2 . TRBJ2-7 TRBV19 TGTGCCAGTAGTATAGGACTAGCGACCTACGAGCAGTACTTC CASSIGLATYEQYF
. . TRBJ2-4 TRBV9 TGTGCCAGCAGCGTAGGTGGGCGCCGGGACAAAAACATTCAGTACTTC CASSVGGRRDKNIQYF
. . TRBJ1-2 TRBV19 TGTGCCAGTAGCCCCCGGGGCTATGGCTACACCTTC CASSPRGYGYTF
. . TRBJ2-6 TRBV13 TGTGCCAGCAGCTTCCGGGACTGGTCTATCTCTGGGGCCAACGTCCTGACTTTC CASSFRDWSISGANVLTF
TRBD2 . TRBJ2-1 TRBV29-1 TGCAGCGTTGAAGGGCTAGCGGGAGGGTTTTACAATGAGCAGTTCTTC CSVEGLAGGFYNEQFF
TRBD1 . TRBJ1-5 TRBV6-6 TGTGCCAGCAGTCAACAGGGGAATCAGCCCCAGCATTTT CASSQQGNQPQHF
. medium-sized TRBJ2-1 TRBV2 TGTGCCAGCAGTGTGACTTCCTACAATGAGCAGTTCTTC CASSVTSYNEQFF
TRBD1 once TRBJ2-2 TRBV19 TGTGCCAGTAGTATCATTCAAAGGACAGGGACGAACACCGGGGAGCTGTTTTTT CASSIIQRTGTNTGELFF
. . TRBJ2-7 TRBV6-6 TGTGCCAGCACCGCTCTGGGGGGCGAGCAGTACTTC CASTALGGEQYF
. . TRBJ2-5 TRBV7-2 TGTGCCAGCAGCTACAGGGAAGAGACCCAGTACTTC CASSYREETQYF
TRBD2 . TRBJ2-3 TRBV19 TGTGCCAGTAGTTCAGGGAAGACTAGCTACGCAGATACGCAGTATTTT CASSSGKTSYADTQYF
. . TRBJ2-7 TRBV6-1 TGTGCCAGCAGTGAATTCGCGGAAGGCCAAGAGCAGTACTTC CASSEFAEGQEQYF
. . TRBJ2-7 TRBV6-1 TGTGCCAGCAGTGAACAGTCCTACGAGCAGTACTTC CASSEQSYEQYF
. . TRBJ2-7 TRBV7-8 TGTGCCAGCAGCTTCACTGTACGGGAGATTGACGAGCAGTACTTC CASSFTVREIDEQYF
. . TRBJ1-5 TRBV4-3 TGCGCCAGCAGCCAAGAATTCGGGGGCAATCAGCCCCAGCATTTT CASSQEFGGNQPQHF
. . TRBJ2-7 TRBV4-1 TGCGCCAGCAGCTTCGACGCGGGCTACGAGCAGTACTTC CASSFDAGYEQYF
. . TRBJ1-3 TRBV30 TGTGCCTGGAGTGTGCCCGGGTATGGAAACACCATATATTTT CAWSVPGYGNTIYF